The next 23 T cell receptor beta chains were all read from a single sample in a study of control samples from healthy donors and cancer patients. The method was immunoSEQ multiplex PCR; TCRdb's version includes in-frame clones alone and lacks a portion of them. The sample lists roughly 80,000 clones; around 90% were seen once. The sequencing input was PBMCs. These receptors were taken from a woman aged 55-69 years with head and neck cancer.

CDR3 nucleotides: TGTGCCACCAGTGATTCACGGACAGGACAAAAAGAGACCCAGTACTTC. Its translation is CATSDSRTGQKETQYF. The V gene is TRBV24-1, the J gene TRBJ2-5; TRBD1 matches at 7 bases. The length of the CDR3 is 16 residues. Germline-derived CDR1 and CDR2 are KGHDR and SFDVKD. J was trimmed by 3 bases and V by 2 bases; bases with no gene match: 8.

This clone was counted a single time. This chain links TRBV19 with TRBJ2-2; D is ambiguous. V was clipped by 7 bases and J by 3 bases, with 6 bases between them. The CDR3 contains 12 residues. CDR1 LNHDA and CDR2 SQIVND come from the germline V gene (reference sequence). CDR3 protein: CASNSHTGELFF. The CDR3 bases are TGTGCCAGTAACAGCCACACCGGGGAGCTGTTTTTT.

In its sample, this clone was seen a few times. This rearrangement joins TRBV19 to TRBJ2-7; D unclear. The CDR3 length is 13 residues. CDR1 and CDR2 (germline): LNHDA, SQIVND (reference sequence). The germline V and J ends were trimmed by 3 bases and 4 bases, with 10 bases remaining between them. CDR3 sequence reads: CASSISGPYEQYF. CDR3 bases: TGTGCCAGTAGTATCTCCGGGCCTTACGAGCAGTACTTC.

V and J are TRBV6-5 and TRBJ2-1; TRBD2 matches 13 bases. Germline CDR1 is MNHEY and CDR2 is SVGAGI. This CDR3 is 14 amino acids long. V was pared by 5 bases and J by 15 bases, with 10 bases of the junction left unmatched. The CDR3 coding sequence is TGTGCCAGCAGTAGACTAGCGGGAGGTCTGGTTCTGTTCTTC. It codes for CASSRLAGGLVLFF.

V and J are TRBV5-4 and TRBJ2-4; 10 nucleotides align to TRBD1. From germline, CDR1 is SGHNT and CDR2 YYREEE (reference sequence). The J segment lost 3 bases and the V segment lost 4 bases, leaving 10 bases of the junction unmatched. The CDR3 is 17 residues long. The CDR3 reads CASSIGSTGGGKNIQYF. In DNA form, the CDR3 reads TGTGCCAGCAGCATAGGATCGACAGGGGGCGGCAAAAACATTCAGTACTTC.

CDR3 nucleotide sequence: TGCAGCGTTGAAGGGACGGAGGGAAGCACAGATACGCAGTATTTT. Its protein is CSVEGTEGSTDTQYF. This chain connects TRBV29-1 to TRBJ2-3; a possible D gene is TRBD2 (6 bases). The germline V gene has CDR1 SQVTM and CDR2 ANQGSEA. This CDR3 has 15 residues. Trimming removed 1 base from V and 0 bases from J, with 11 bases in between.

V and J are TRBV7-3 and TRBJ2-2, with no clear D. This CDR3 comprises 14 residues. V was trimmed by 6 bases and J by 0 bases, leaving 8 bases between them. Per the germline V gene, CDR1 is SGHTA and CDR2 is FQGTGA. This CDR3 reads CASSMLANTGELFF. For the CDR3, the DNA is TGTGCCAGCAGTATGCTCGCGAACACCGGGGAGCTGTTTTTT. Full variable domain (outside the CDR3, taken from reference TRBV7-3 and TRBJ2-2): GAGVSQTPSNKVTEKGKYVELRCDPISGHTALYWYRQSLGQGPEFLIYFQGTGAADDSGLPNDRFFAVRPEGSVSTLKIQRTERGDSAVYLCASSMLANTGELFFGEGSRLTVL.

This chain links TRBV4-1 with TRBJ2-5; 7 nucleotides align to TRBD1. CDR3 size: 18 residues. In germline, CDR1 is MGHRA, CDR2 YSYEKL. J gave up 5 bases and V 1 base, and 16 bases lay outside the gene matches. The CDR3 coding sequence is TGCGCCAGCAGCCAAGTACTTTCCGGGACAGTTCTCGGGGAGACCCAGTACTTC. Its translation: CASSQVLSGTVLGETQYF.

The chain's CDR3 is CASHSSGKATNQPQHF. The CDR3 DNA reads as TGTGCCAGCCACTCCAGCGGGAAGGCAACAAATCAGCCCCAGCATTTT. The rearrangement uses TRBV21-1 and TRBJ1-5. TRBV21-1 is described as a pseudogene. The CDR3 is 16 amino acids.

This chain uses TRBV15 with TRBJ2-3; 9 bases match TRBD1. Unmatched junction bases numbered 5, after V lost 1 base and J lost 0 bases. Germline V gene lookup returns CDR1 LNHNV and CDR2 YYDKDF (reference sequence). The length of the CDR3 is 17 residues. CDR3: CATSRGHRGLSTDTQYF. The DNA for the CDR3 is TGTGCCACCAGCAGAGGGCACAGGGGGCTGAGCACAGATACGCAGTATTTT. The entire variable domain, with the rest obtained from reference TRBV15 and TRBJ2-3, is as follows: DAMVIQNPRYQVTQFGKPVTLSCSQTLNHNVMYWYQQKSSQAPKLLFHYYDKDFNNEADTPDNFQSRRPNTSFCFLDIRSPGLGDTAMYLCATSRGHRGLSTDTQYFGPGTRLTVL.

CDR3 residues: CASSSPPGGTQETQYF. In nucleotides, the CDR3 is TGTGCCAGCAGCTCTCCGCCGGGAGGGACACAAGAGACCCAGTACTTC. The chain employs TRBV7-9 and TRBJ2-5; TRBD2 matches 8 bases. The CDR3 totals 16 residues. V gave up 4 bases and J gave up 2 bases; unmatched junction bases: 9. Per germline, CDR1 SEHNR and CDR2 FQNEAQ (reference sequence).

The V and J genes are TRBV25-1 and TRBJ1-6; 9 bases are a match to TRBD1. The V gene's germline CDR1 is MGHDK and CDR2 SYGVNS. J lost 9 bases, V lost 1 base, and 4 bases had no gene match. The CDR3 length is 15 residues. As DNA, the CDR3 is TGTGCCAGCAGTGAATTCAGGACAGGGGCTTCACCCCTCCACTTT. Residues: CASSEFRTGASPLHF.

CDR3 DNA sequence: TGTGCCAGCAGCGACAGGGGCTTTGGTCAGCCCCAGCATTTT. Protein: CASSDRGFGQPQHF. This chain links TRBV28 with TRBJ1-5; 8 nucleotides align to TRBD1. The CDR3 runs to 14 residues. The germline gives CDR1 MDHEN, CDR2 SYDVKM. The junction had 7 bases not matched to a gene; V was cut back by 6 bases and J by 6 bases.

The chain recombines TRBV6-5 with TRBJ2-7, with D possibly TRBD1 on 6 matching bases. Germline lookup yields CDR1 MNHEY and CDR2 SVGAGI. This CDR3 region has 14 residues. V was shortened by 4 bases and J by 4 bases, with 14 bases between the two germline ends. CDR3 loop: CASSLQGGQYEQYF. The CDR3 DNA follows: TGTGCCAGCAGTTTACAGGGTGGACAATACGAGCAGTACTTC.

Only a few counts were recorded for this clone. This chain joins TRBV27 and TRBJ1-5; the D is unclear. From germline, CDR1 is MNHEY and CDR2 SMNVEV (reference sequence). V lost 4 bases, J lost 5 bases, and 6 bases lay in between. This CDR3 is 12 amino acids long. CDR3: CASSSPDQPQHF. CDR3 DNA: TGTGCCAGCAGTTCCCCTGATCAGCCCCAGCATTTT.

The chain joins TRBV2 to TRBJ2-3; tentative D call: TRBD2 (5 bases). Trimming took off 1 base at V and 0 bases at J, with 5 bases between the two ends. Germline CDR1 and CDR2: SNHLY and FYNNEI. The CDR3 covers 14 residues. The CDR3: CASSEGTSTDTQYF. The CDR3 DNA follows: TGTGCCAGCAGTGAAGGGACTAGCACAGATACGCAGTATTTT.

The chain carries TRBV9 and TRBJ2-1; 9 nucleotides line up with TRBD2. Germline assignment: CDR1 SGDLS and CDR2 YYNGEE. The CDR3 runs to 15 residues. J lost 5 bases, V lost 3 bases, and 6 bases had no gene match. The CDR3 DNA sequence: TGTGCCAGCAGCGCTAGCGGGAAGGCTCACAATGAGCAGTTCTTC. Its translation: CASSASGKAHNEQFF.

The chain couples TRBV20-1 to TRBJ2-3; D is possibly TRBD2 (6 bases). Trimming took 3 bases from V and 1 from J, leaving 8 bases between them. This CDR3 is 13 amino acids long. Germline V gene lookup returns CDR1 DFQATT and CDR2 SNEGSKA (reference sequence). In DNA, the CDR3 is TGCAGTGCTAGTTGGGGGGGCACAGATACGCAGTATTTT. This encodes CSASWGGTDTQYF.

The rearrangement links TRBV11-2 to TRBJ2-4, with TRBD1 as a possible D gene (6 bases). CDR3 length: 14 residues. V shed 1 base and J shed 9 bases, with 13 bases lying between them. Germline CDR1 SGHAT, CDR2 FQNNGV. This CDR3 is CASSLAVQGLIQYF. For the CDR3, the DNA is TGTGCCAGCAGCTTAGCCGTACAGGGCCTCATTCAGTACTTC.

The chain employs TRBV27 and TRBJ2-7, with D hard to call. Germline V CDR1 and CDR2: MNHEY, SMNVEV (reference sequence). Trimming removed 2 bases at V and 3 bases at J, with 8 bases between. CDR3 length: 13 amino acids. The CDR3 loop is CASSLGAVYEQYF. In DNA, the CDR3 is TGTGCCAGCAGTTTAGGTGCGGTCTACGAGCAGTACTTC.

The rearrangement joins TRBV14 to TRBJ2-3, with D uncertain. CDR3 length equals 15 residues. Germline V gene data show CDR1 as SGHDN and CDR2 as FVKESK. Trimming shortened V by 4 bases and J by 0 bases, and 11 bases separated the two germline ends. The CDR3 loop reads CASSRRGPSTDTQYF. CDR3 DNA: TGTGCCAGCAGCCGCCGAGGACCCAGCACAGATACGCAGTATTTT. Based on the CDR3 plus reference TRBV14 and TRBJ2-3, the full variable domain is EAGVTQFPSHSVIEKGQTVTLRCDPISGHDNLYWYRRVMGKEIKFLLHFVKESKQDESGMPNNRFLAERTGGTYSTLKVQPAELEDSGVYFCASSRRGPSTDTQYFGPGTRLTVL.

The V gene is TRBV15, the J gene TRBJ1-4; TRBD1 matches at 9 bases. The germline CDR1 and CDR2 sequences are LNHNV and YYDKDF (reference sequence). The CDR3 has 16 residues. The ends lost 0 bases at V and 5 bases at J; junction bases unmatched: 4. CDR3 amino acids: CATSRDRGQGNEKLFF. DNA for the CDR3: TGTGCCACCAGCAGAGATAGGGGACAGGGAAATGAAAAACTGTTTTTT.

In this sample, this clone turned up a few times. This sequence joins TRBV24-1 and TRBJ1-5, with a tentative D call TRBD1 (6 bases). This CDR3 has 16 residues. The germline V gene encodes CDR1 KGHDR and CDR2 SFDVKD. Deletions cut 4 bases from V and 7 bases from J, with 19 bases between. The CDR3 loop reads CATSEGAQGLRQPQHF. In DNA form, the CDR3 reads TGTGCCACCAGTGAGGGAGCACAGGGACTTCGGCAGCCCCAGCATTTT.